The text below deals with one TCR beta chain. Its antigen is still unknown. This specimen belongs to a study of beta chain features in type 1 diabetes. General study results and limits: Among patients with Type 1 diabetes, TCRB CDR3s were moderately but significantly shorter in every one of the four CD4+ subsets. Within patients, naive, central memory and Treg TCRB repertoires seemed more similar than within healthy donors.

Expressed TCRB transcripts were sequenced, since all the RNA that had been isolated was reverse transcribed. Using immunoSEQ multiplex PCR, the repertoire was profiled, and TCRdb retains in-frame clones only, with some absent. The sample carries some 700,000 clones, roughly 13% recorded once. Deletions cut 5 bases from V and 0 bases from J, with 9 bases between. Per germline, CDR1 MRHNA and CDR2 SNTAGT. CDR3 length equals 14 residues. This sequence was found in a man between 18 and 35 years old with type 1 diabetes. The sample consisted of naive CD4+ T cells from blood. V is TRBV6-4 and J is TRBJ2-3, with D hard to call. DNA of the CDR3: TGTGCCAGCAGTCAGGAGTCTAGCACAGATACGCAGTATTTT. It specifies CASSQESSTDTQYF.